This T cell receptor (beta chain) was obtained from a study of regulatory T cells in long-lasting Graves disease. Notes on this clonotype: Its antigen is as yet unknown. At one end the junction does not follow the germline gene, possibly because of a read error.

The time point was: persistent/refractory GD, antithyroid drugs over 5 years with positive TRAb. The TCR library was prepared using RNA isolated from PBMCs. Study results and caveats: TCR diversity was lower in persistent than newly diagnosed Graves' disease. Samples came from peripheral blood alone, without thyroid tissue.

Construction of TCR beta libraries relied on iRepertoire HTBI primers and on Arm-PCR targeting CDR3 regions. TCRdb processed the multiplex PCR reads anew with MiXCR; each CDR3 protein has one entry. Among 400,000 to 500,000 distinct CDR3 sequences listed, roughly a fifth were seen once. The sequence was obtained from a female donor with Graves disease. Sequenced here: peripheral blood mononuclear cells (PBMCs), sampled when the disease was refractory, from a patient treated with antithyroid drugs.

DNA of the CDR3: TGTGCCAGCAGTGACTCGATTGGCGGGACAGGCAATCAGCCCCAGCATTTT. As protein: CASSDSIGGTGNQPQHF. This rearrangement joins TRBV6-5 to TRBJ1-5, with 7 bases aligning to TRBD1. This CDR3 is built from 17 residues. Germline values: CDR1 MNHEY, CDR2 SVGAGI.